This TCR beta chain was captured by sequencing in a study of T cell repertoires in cytomegalovirus infection (dated by TCRdb to 2018 to 2020). Regarding the complete study: Donor HLA type was relevant to the analysis, because carriage of CMV infection together with the matching HLA type was indicated by public TCR beta signatures.

Ten or more counts support this clonotype. The target of this receptor is not known. No base qualities exist here, and no much larger clone lies one base off it. V and J are trimmed by 1 base and 6 bases, and the gene matches miss 9 bases of the junction. The germline V gene (reference sequence) specifies DFQATT as CDR1 and SNEGSKA as CDR2. From the cysteine up to the phenylalanine, the CDR3 has a length of 15 residues. Only the CDR3 DNA is retained, 45 bases long and in frame from the first base. Results the study describes overall, beyond this receptor: In the ex vivo response, HLA-C-restricted CMV-specific TCR beta clonotypes were dominant, and in two of eight donors the single most frequent clonotype came from this HLA-C-restricted group. In both this cohort and an independent cohort of some 380 donors, the cumulative frequency of public TCR beta family members distinguished carriers of CMV infection plus the relevant HLA type.

TCRdb lists the instrument as Illumina HiSeq 1500. TCRdb applied fastp at Q25 and MiXCR to the public reads, then kept only in-frame beta chains. Rows are unified per CDR3 protein, each entry keeping the most common DNA and genes. The sample table records about 400,000 distinct CDR3 sequences; around 18% of these occur just once. Roughly 8.7% of the sample is held by the ten biggest clonotypes. Sequenced material: PBMCs. The sequence joins TRBV20-1 to TRBJ2-3; TRBD2 matches 8 bases in the middle. The receptor was isolated from a human donor in good health (CMV status not recorded). Some clones in this sample may be carry-over from other donors' samples. The DNA is TGCAGTGCTAGAGTAGCGGGGCCGGGGGTCGATACGCAGTATTTT. The resulting protein is CSARVAGPGVDTQYF.